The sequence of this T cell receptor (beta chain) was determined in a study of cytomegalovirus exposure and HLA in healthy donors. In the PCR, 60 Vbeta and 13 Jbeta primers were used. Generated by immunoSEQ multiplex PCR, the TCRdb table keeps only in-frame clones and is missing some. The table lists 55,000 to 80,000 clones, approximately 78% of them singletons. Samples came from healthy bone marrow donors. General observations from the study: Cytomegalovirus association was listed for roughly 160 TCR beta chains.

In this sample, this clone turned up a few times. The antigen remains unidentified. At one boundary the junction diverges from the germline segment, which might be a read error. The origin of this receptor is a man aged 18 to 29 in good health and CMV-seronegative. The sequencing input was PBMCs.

CDR3 amino acids: CVSSRSDNRWANYGYTF. The CDR3 coding sequence is TGTGTCAGTAGTAGATCGGACAACCGTTGGGCTAACTATGGCTACACCTTC. The V call is TRBV19, the J call TRBJ1-2, with a weak D call TRBD1 (5 bases). The CDR3 length is 17 residues. Per the germline V gene, CDR1 is LNHDA and CDR2 is SQIVND (reference sequence).